This TCR beta chain comes out of a study of blood T cell repertoires in COVID-19. Across the study: COVID-19 samples, acute and convalescent, were from the United States, Italy and Spain. PBMCs, B-cell-depleted T cells, or T cells were the source of the cDNA or gDNA that made up the material.

This clone appeared a few times. The V gene lost 6 bases and the J gene lost 0 bases, with 11 bases spanning the gap. CDR3 length: 15 residues. Germline assignment: CDR1 SGHVS and CDR2 FQNEAQ. Sequencing was performed with immunoSEQ multiplex PCR; in TCRdb, only in-frame clones are kept and a portion is missing. The data show about 46,000 clones, 70% to 90% seen once. This clonotype was obtained from a human donor in a cohort sampled during active COVID-19. The donor label of this sample is uncertain. The sample consisted of peripheral blood. The chain uses TRBV7-8 and TRBJ2-2; D possibly corresponds to TRBD2 (5 bases). The CDR3 DNA follows: TGTGCCAGCAGGCCCGCGGGCACGAACACCGGGGAGCTGTTTTTT. As protein: CASRPAGTNTGELFF.